Following are 25 T cell receptor beta chains from one sample sequenced in a study of Tregs in tolerant kidney transplant recipients. The table came from immunoSEQ multiplex PCR; TCRdb's copy has only in-frame clones and leaves some out. This table has about 120,000 clones, almost 95% appearing once. Sequencing was done on a sample of CD4+ T cells from blood. The receptor source for this set is a human donor in good health.

The rearrangement links TRBV5-5 to TRBJ2-2; TRBD1 matches at 10 bases. Germline trimming cut 4 bases from V and 4 bases from J; bases unmatched to any gene: 13. CDR3 length equals 18 residues. CDR1 and CDR2 from the germline V gene are SGHKS and YYEKEE (reference sequence). CDR3 DNA sequence: TGTGCCAGCAGCCCGGGACAGGGGTATCGGGGAGCCACCGGGGAGCTGTTTTTT. Encoded protein: CASSPGQGYRGATGELFF.

The chain employs TRBV5-4 and TRBJ2-5; TRBD2 agrees at 7 bases. Germline CDR1 and CDR2: SGHNT and YYREEE (reference sequence). The CDR3 length is 17 residues. The J segment lost 5 bases and the V segment lost 0 bases, leaving 13 bases of the junction unmatched. CDR3 in amino acids: CASSLGVDAGARETQYF. The DNA for the CDR3 is TGTGCCAGCAGCTTGGGGGTCGACGCGGGAGCTCGGGAGACCCAGTACTTC.

The chain uses TRBV4-2 and TRBJ2-1, with D possibly TRBD2 on 6 matching bases. Germline V gene data show CDR1 as LGHNA and CDR2 as YNFKEQ. The V gene lost 1 base and the J gene lost 9 bases, with 16 bases spanning the gap. The length of the CDR3 is 15 residues. DNA for the CDR3: TGTGCCAGCAGCCAAGTACCCCTAACTAGCTTTGAGCAGTTCTTC. Translating it yields CASSQVPLTSFEQFF.

This chain links TRBV5-1 with TRBJ2-7; tentative D call: TRBD2 (5 bases). Looked up from germline, CDR1 is SGHRS and CDR2 is YFSETQ. Trimming took off 4 bases at V and 7 bases at J, with 12 bases between the two ends. This CDR3 is 12 amino acids long. The CDR3 reads CASSLRGLEQYF. CDR3 in DNA: TGCGCCAGCAGCCTGCGAGGGTTGGAGCAGTACTTC. Combining the CDR3 with reference TRBV5-1 and TRBJ2-7 gives the whole variable domain KAGVTQTPRYLIKTRGQQVTLSCSPISGHRSVSWYQQTPGQGLQFLFEYFSETQRNKGNFPGRFSGRQFSNSRSEMNVSTLELGDSALYLCASSLRGLEQYFGPGTRLTVT.

J is TRBJ1-6 and V is TRBV27; a possible D gene is TRBD1 (5 bases). Germline V gene lookup returns CDR1 MNHEY and CDR2 SMNVEV (reference sequence). V shed 5 bases and J shed 0 bases, with 14 bases lying between them. This CDR3 comprises 17 residues. The CDR3 spells CASSPQGSGSYNSPLHF. DNA of the CDR3: TGTGCCAGCAGTCCTCAGGGAAGTGGCTCCTATAATTCACCCCTCCACTTT.

Here the CDR3 reads CAWKGTLSGNTIYF. CDR3 nucleotide sequence: TGTGCCTGGAAAGGGACCCTCTCTGGAAACACCATATATTTT. V gene TRBV30 combines with J gene TRBJ1-3; perhaps TRBD1 as D (5 bases). V lost 4 bases and J lost 0, with 10 bases in between. The germline V gene has CDR1 GTSNPN and CDR2 SVGIG (reference sequence). This CDR3 contains 14 residues.

J is TRBJ2-7 and V is TRBV19; D call uncertain. V was trimmed by 6 bases and J by 4 bases, leaving 13 bases between them. The germline V gene has CDR1 LNHDA and CDR2 SQIVND (reference sequence). The CDR3 covers 13 residues. The CDR3 DNA reads TGTGCCAGTAGCTACGACGGCCTATACGAGCAGTACTTC. Amino acids: CASSYDGLYEQYF.

This clone was seen only once. This rearrangement joins TRBV5-4 to TRBJ2-3; D is possibly TRBD1 (5 bases). V was pared by 0 bases and J by 0 bases, with 11 bases between. CDR1 is SGHNT and CDR2 is YYREEE in the germline V gene (reference sequence). CDR3 size: 16 residues. The CDR3 nucleotides read TGTGCCAGCAGCTTGGTTCAGGGCTCTAGCACAGATACGCAGTATTTT. Its protein is CASSLVQGSSTDTQYF.

This chain joins TRBV5-1 and TRBJ2-1, with 9 bases fitting TRBD2. With V trimmed by 0 bases and J by 5 bases, 3 bases remained unmatched. CDR3 length: 15 amino acids. Germline CDR1 SGHRS, CDR2 YFSETQ. The DNA of the CDR3 is TGCGCCAGCAGCTTGGTAGTAGCGGGAGACAATGAGCAGTTCTTC. It specifies CASSLVVAGDNEQFF. The variable domain in full, with the rest retrieved from reference TRBV5-1 and TRBJ2-1, is KAGVTQTPRYLIKTRGQQVTLSCSPISGHRSVSWYQQTPGQGLQFLFEYFSETQRNKGNFPGRFSGRQFSNSRSEMNVSTLELGDSALYLCASSLVVAGDNEQFFGPGTRLTVL.

This clone was picked up one time. The J gene is TRBJ2-1, the V gene TRBV10-1, with unresolved D. The germline V gene has CDR1 WNHNN and CDR2 SYGVQD (reference sequence). V lost 4 bases to trimming and J lost 12 bases, with 10 bases between them. This CDR3 spans 11 amino acids. The CDR3 DNA sequence: TGCGCCAGCAGTGGGCCCCTCGGGCAGTTCTTC. The encoded protein is CASSGPLGQFF.

The V call is TRBV5-4, the J call TRBJ1-2, with 7 nucleotides matching TRBD1. V gave up 0 bases and J gave up 4 bases; unmatched junction bases: 3. The CDR3 is made up of 14 amino acids. Germline CDR1 reads SGHNT; CDR2 reads YYREEE (reference sequence). This CDR3 reads CASSLVGQSYGYTF. The DNA of the CDR3 is TGTGCCAGCAGCTTGGTGGGACAGAGCTATGGCTACACCTTC. The full variable domain, in which reference TRBV5-4 and TRBJ1-2 provide the parts outside the CDR3, is ETGVTQSPTHLIKTRGQQVTLRCSSQSGHNTVSWYQQALGQGPQFIFQYYREEENGRGNFPPRFSGLQFPNYSSELNVNALELDDSALYLCASSLVGQSYGYTFGSGTRLTVV.

This chain connects TRBV29-1 to TRBJ2-1; TRBD1 might be the D (5 bases). The CDR3 spans 14 residues. V was clipped by 7 bases and J by 7 bases, with 20 bases between them. CDR1 SQVTM and CDR2 ANQGSEA come from the germline V gene. CDR3 in DNA: TGCAGCGCGAACCAGTACAGAAAGGGGAATGAGCAGTTCTTC. Translated, it gives CSANQYRKGNEQFF.

The chain carries TRBV9 and TRBJ2-5; 8 bases agree with TRBD2. Germline V gives CDR1 SGDLS, CDR2 YYNGEE. The CDR3 is 14 amino acids. The V gene end was trimmed by 3 bases and the J gene end by 1 base; junction bases not matched to a gene: 2. CDR3 sequence reads: CASSETSGQETQYF. CDR3 nucleotide sequence: TGTGCCAGCAGCGAAACTAGCGGCCAAGAGACCCAGTACTTC.

The chain carries TRBV30 and TRBJ1-2; tentatively, D is TRBD1 (5 bases). Per the germline V gene, CDR1 is GTSNPN and CDR2 is SVGIG (reference sequence). V was shortened by 0 bases and J by 8 bases, with 13 bases between the two germline ends. The CDR3 consists of 13 residues. The CDR3 DNA sequence: TGTGCCTGGAGTGTAGGGGACTCGGGAGGCTACACCTTC. This encodes CAWSVGDSGGYTF.

This clone was detected a few times. The V gene is TRBV2, the J gene TRBJ1-2; D might be TRBD1 (5 bases). The CDR3 is 13 amino acids. Trimming shortened V by 9 bases and J by 6 bases, and 17 bases separated the two germline ends. Germline V gene lookup returns CDR1 SNHLY and CDR2 FYNNEI. CDR3 loop: CASPGRDLDGYTF. The CDR3 DNA follows: TGTGCCAGTCCGGGGCGGGATTTGGATGGCTACACCTTC.

The chain employs TRBV5-1 and TRBJ2-2; D remains unclear. The CDR3 contains 12 residues. CDR1 and CDR2 from the germline V gene are SGHRS and YFSETQ. Trimming pared 0 bases from V and 7 bases from J, leaving 4 bases between. Here the CDR3 reads CASSLGNGELFF. The CDR3 DNA reads as TGCGCCAGCAGCTTGGGAAACGGGGAGCTGTTTTTT.

This rearrangement joins TRBV11-2 to TRBJ1-1, with 8 bases that match TRBD1. V dropped 4 bases and J dropped 0; count of bases not matched to a gene: 4. This CDR3 has 15 residues. CDR1 is SGHAT and CDR2 is FQNNGV in the germline V gene. The CDR3 DNA reads as TGTGCCAGCAGCTCCCGGACAGGGTTGAACACTGAAGCTTTCTTT. As protein: CASSSRTGLNTEAFF.

The V gene is TRBV5-1, the J gene TRBJ2-1; no clear D. V lost 0 bases, J lost 10 bases, and 11 bases lay in between. In germline, CDR1 is SGHRS, CDR2 YFSETQ. The CDR3 covers 13 residues. The CDR3, as DNA: TGCGCCAGCAGCTTGGGTTCTTTTCGGGAGCAGTTCTTC. Protein sequence: CASSLGSFREQFF.

The gene calls are TRBV7-2 and TRBJ2-3; D remains unclear. Trimming cost V 4 bases and J 5 bases, with 13 bases left between them. Germline CDR1 SGHTA, CDR2 FQGNSA. The CDR3 runs 14 residues. CDR3 amino acids: CASSSRRNGDTQYF. The CDR3 DNA is TGTGCCAGCAGCTCTCGACGGAACGGAGATACGCAGTATTTT.

The chain links TRBV4-1 to TRBJ2-5; 12 nucleotides align to TRBD2. CDR1 is MGHRA, CDR2 YSYEKL, per germline. V lost 4 bases, J lost 2 bases, and 5 bases stayed unmatched. The CDR3 is 16 residues long. The CDR3 loop is CASSRLLAGGQETQYF. The CDR3 nucleotides are TGCGCCAGCAGCCGCCTACTAGCGGGGGGACAAGAGACCCAGTACTTC.

The gene calls are TRBV6-1 and TRBJ1-3; D is ambiguous. The CDR3 runs 16 residues. Germline-derived CDR1 and CDR2 are MNHNS and SASEGT. Trimming shortened V by 3 bases and J by 0 bases, and 12 bases separated the two germline ends. The DNA for the CDR3 is TGTGCCAGCAGTGACCACGTCGGCAACTCTGGAAACACCATATATTTT. Its protein product is CASSDHVGNSGNTIYF.

The chain employs TRBV10-3 and TRBJ2-7, with 11 bases fitting TRBD2. Germline V CDR1 and CDR2: ENHRY, SYGVKD. V gave up 2 bases and J gave up 0 bases; unmatched junction bases: 6. The CDR3 is 17 amino acids. The CDR3 loop reads CAISEPGLAAHSYEQYF. DNA for the CDR3: TGTGCCATCAGTGAGCCGGGACTAGCGGCACACTCCTACGAGCAGTACTTC.

The chain is built from TRBV7-8 and TRBJ2-1; TRBD2 aligns across 11 bases. Germline CDR1 is SGHVS and CDR2 is FQNEAQ. The V gene end was trimmed by 5 bases and the J gene end by 6 bases; junction bases not matched to a gene: 3. The CDR3 consists of 14 residues. This CDR3 reads CASSMGLAANEQFF. CDR3 DNA sequence: TGTGCCAGCAGCATGGGACTAGCGGCCAATGAGCAGTTCTTC.

This clone was found once. The chain has TRBV7-2 and TRBJ1-5; 9 bases fit TRBD1. The CDR3 has 17 residues. Trimming took 3 bases from V and 1 from J; bases not matched to a gene: 7. The germline V gene encodes CDR1 SGHTA and CDR2 FQGNSA. CDR3 DNA sequence: TGTGCCAGCAGCTTGAGTTGGACAGGGGTGAGCAATCAGCCCCAGCATTTT. As protein: CASSLSWTGVSNQPQHF.

V usage is TRBV9 and J usage is TRBJ2-3; D may be TRBD2 (6 bases). Trimming shortened V by 2 bases and J by 0 bases, and 13 bases separated the two germline ends. This CDR3 comprises 16 residues. Germline V CDR1 and CDR2: SGDLS, YYNGEE. The CDR3 coding sequence is TGTGCCAGCAGCGTTACGACTAGACTTAGCACAGATACGCAGTATTTT. Translating gives CASSVTTRLSTDTQYF.